This T cell receptor beta chain was obtained from a study of T cells in Graves' hyperthyroidism and ophthalmopathy. CDR3 length equals 13 residues. Losses at the gene ends were 5 bases for V and 8 bases for J; bases not matched to a gene: 8. CDR1 is MNHNS, CDR2 SASEGT, per germline. The authors deemed Graves' hyperthyroidism stable absent ophthalmopathy progression within 18 months. The CDR3 regions of TCR beta were amplified from RNA transcripts. The HTBI primer set was used in a first-round RT-PCR of the TCR CDR3. TCRdb analysed the multiplex PCR reads with MiXCR anew, one entry per CDR3 protein. The sample holds around 800,000 distinct CDR3 sequences, more than 30% seen once.

The chain has TRBV6-1 and TRBJ1-2; 7 positions agree with TRBD1. Sequences were obtained from blood. This receptor was identified in a man younger than 35 with Graves' hyperthyroidism. Here the CDR3 DNA reads TGTGCCAGCAGTACCGGGACAGCGTGGGGCTACACCTTC. This gives the protein CASSTGTAWGYTF.